This TCR beta chain stems from a study of blood T cell repertoires in COVID-19. Across the whole study: COVID-19 samples collected from the United States, Italy and Spain covered acute and convalescent phases. From T cells, B-cell-depleted T cells, or PBMCs came the material, which was cDNA or gDNA.

Per the original data handling: It was from reference gene primer amplification that nucleated cell counts were estimated. Clones were sequenced by immunoSEQ multiplex PCR, and TCRdb holds only the in-frame ones, with some missing. V, J and clone size are taken as reported in that table, and D and trimming were inferred from the DNA itself. In the table there are over 150,000 clones, more than 70% of which are singletons. V lost 4 bases and J lost 5, with 6 bases in between. CDR3 length equals 11 residues. Seattle patient enrollment occurred during active infection, with longitudinal follow-up thereafter.

The receptor was derived from a man between 50 and 59 years old with COVID-19, enrolled during active disease. The chain combines TRBV12-3 or TRBV12-4 with TRBJ2-7; D call uncertain. Material: peripheral blood. In nucleotides, the CDR3 is TGTGCCAGCAGTTATCTTAACGAGCAGTACTTC. Translated: CASSYLNEQYF.